This TCR beta chain emerged from a study of regulatory T cells in long-lasting Graves disease. Building the TCR beta libraries relied on iRepertoire HTBI primers, and CDR3 regions underwent Arm-PCR. TCRdb reprocessed the multiplex PCR reads with MiXCR, giving one entry per CDR3 protein. The sample shows about 430,000 distinct CDR3 sequences, 15% of them seen only once. Study findings and constraints: Accuracy was possibly reduced by small sample size. Lower TCR diversity was seen in persistent Graves' patients than in newly diagnosed ones. When disease was persistent, TRBV28, TRBJ1-2 and TRBJ2-5 were the favored segments.

This clonotype was recorded many times. The antigen remains undetermined. CDR1 SQVTM and CDR2 ANQGSEA come from the germline V gene. The CDR3 consists of 11 residues. Trimming shortened V by 6 bases and J by 5 bases, and 10 bases separated the two germline ends. Indicated time point: newly diagnosed GD, antithyroid drugs for less than 3 months. Construction of the TCR library relied on RNA isolated from PBMCs. This sample also belongs to another study, concerning T cells in Graves' hyperthyroidism and ophthalmopathy. Per that study: Carried out on the TCR CDR3, a first-round RT-PCR used the HTBI primer set.

The TCR sequence derives from a woman aged 40 to 50 with Graves disease. The V and J genes are TRBV29-1 and TRBJ2-5; D unresolved. This specimen was peripheral blood mononuclear cells (PBMCs), taken at new diagnosis, from a patient treated with antithyroid drugs. The CDR3 loop reads CSVEKAETQYF. DNA of the CDR3: TGCAGCGTCGAAAAGGCGGAGACCCAGTACTTC. Complete variable domain (other parts from reference TRBV29-1 and TRBJ2-5): SAVISQKPSRDICQRGTSLTIQCQVDSQVTMMFWYRQQPGQSLTLIATANQGSEATYESGFVIDKFPISRPNLTFSTLTVSNMSPEDSSIYLCSVEKAETQYFGPGTRLLVL.